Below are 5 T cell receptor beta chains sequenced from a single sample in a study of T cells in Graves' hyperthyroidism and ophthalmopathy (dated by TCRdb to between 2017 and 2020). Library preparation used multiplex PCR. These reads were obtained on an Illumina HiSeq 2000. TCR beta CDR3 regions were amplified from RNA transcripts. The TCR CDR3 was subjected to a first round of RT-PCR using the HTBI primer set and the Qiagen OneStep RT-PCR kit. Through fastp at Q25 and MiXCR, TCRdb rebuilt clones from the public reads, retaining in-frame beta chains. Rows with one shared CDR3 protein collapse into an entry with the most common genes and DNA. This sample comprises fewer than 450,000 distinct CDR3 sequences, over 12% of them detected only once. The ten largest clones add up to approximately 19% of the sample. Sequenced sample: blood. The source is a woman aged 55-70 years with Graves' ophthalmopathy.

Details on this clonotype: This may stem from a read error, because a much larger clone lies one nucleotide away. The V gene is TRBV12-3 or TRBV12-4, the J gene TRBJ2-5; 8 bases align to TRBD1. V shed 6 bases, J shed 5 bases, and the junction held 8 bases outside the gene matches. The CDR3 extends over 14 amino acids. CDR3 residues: CASSNTGGMETQYF. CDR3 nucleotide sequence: TGTGCCAGCAGCAACACAGGGGGGATGGAGACCCAGTACTTC.

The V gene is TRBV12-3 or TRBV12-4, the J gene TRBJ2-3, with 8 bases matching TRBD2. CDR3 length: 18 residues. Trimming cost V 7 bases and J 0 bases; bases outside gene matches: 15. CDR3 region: CASTPWIAGTTSTDTQYF. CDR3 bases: TGTGCCAGCACCCCCTGGATAGCGGGAACAACTAGCACAGATACGCAGTATTTT.

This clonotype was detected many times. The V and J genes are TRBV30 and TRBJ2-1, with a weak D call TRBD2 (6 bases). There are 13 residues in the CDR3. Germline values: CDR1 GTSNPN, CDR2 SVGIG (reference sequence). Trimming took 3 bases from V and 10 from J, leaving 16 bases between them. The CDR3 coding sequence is TGTGCCTGGAGCGCGGGACCGCCGTGGGAGCAGTTCTTC. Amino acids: CAWSAGPPWEQFF. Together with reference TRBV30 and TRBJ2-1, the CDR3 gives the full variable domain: SQTIHQWPATLVQPVGSPLSLECTVEGTSNPNLYWYRQAAGRGLQLLFYSVGIGQISSEVPQNLSASRPQDRQFILSSKKLLLSDSGFYLCAWSAGPPWEQFFGPGTRLTVL.

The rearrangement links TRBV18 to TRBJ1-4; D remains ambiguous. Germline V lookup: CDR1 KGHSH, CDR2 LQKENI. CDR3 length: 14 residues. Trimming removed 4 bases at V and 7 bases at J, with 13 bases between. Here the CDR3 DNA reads TGTGCCAGCTCACAAAGAAACCGTGGTGAAAAACTGTTTTTT. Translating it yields CASSQRNRGEKLFF.

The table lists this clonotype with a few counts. The CDR3 sequence is CASSTQGTYEQYF. The CDR3 bases are TGTGCCAGTAGTACCCAGGGAACCTACGAGCAGTACTTC. The V call is TRBV19, the J call TRBJ2-7; D might be TRBD1 (5 bases). CDR1 and CDR2 (germline): LNHDA, SQIVND (reference sequence). The CDR3 is 13 residues long. V lost 4 bases and J 2 bases, leaving 9 bases between the germline ends. The variable domain in full, completed from reference TRBV19 and TRBJ2-7, reads DGGITQSPKYLFRKEGQNVTLSCEQNLNHDAMYWYRQDPGQGLRLIYYSQIVNDFQKGDIAEGYSVSREKKESFPLTVTSAQKNPTAFYLCASSTQGTYEQYFGPGTRLTVT.